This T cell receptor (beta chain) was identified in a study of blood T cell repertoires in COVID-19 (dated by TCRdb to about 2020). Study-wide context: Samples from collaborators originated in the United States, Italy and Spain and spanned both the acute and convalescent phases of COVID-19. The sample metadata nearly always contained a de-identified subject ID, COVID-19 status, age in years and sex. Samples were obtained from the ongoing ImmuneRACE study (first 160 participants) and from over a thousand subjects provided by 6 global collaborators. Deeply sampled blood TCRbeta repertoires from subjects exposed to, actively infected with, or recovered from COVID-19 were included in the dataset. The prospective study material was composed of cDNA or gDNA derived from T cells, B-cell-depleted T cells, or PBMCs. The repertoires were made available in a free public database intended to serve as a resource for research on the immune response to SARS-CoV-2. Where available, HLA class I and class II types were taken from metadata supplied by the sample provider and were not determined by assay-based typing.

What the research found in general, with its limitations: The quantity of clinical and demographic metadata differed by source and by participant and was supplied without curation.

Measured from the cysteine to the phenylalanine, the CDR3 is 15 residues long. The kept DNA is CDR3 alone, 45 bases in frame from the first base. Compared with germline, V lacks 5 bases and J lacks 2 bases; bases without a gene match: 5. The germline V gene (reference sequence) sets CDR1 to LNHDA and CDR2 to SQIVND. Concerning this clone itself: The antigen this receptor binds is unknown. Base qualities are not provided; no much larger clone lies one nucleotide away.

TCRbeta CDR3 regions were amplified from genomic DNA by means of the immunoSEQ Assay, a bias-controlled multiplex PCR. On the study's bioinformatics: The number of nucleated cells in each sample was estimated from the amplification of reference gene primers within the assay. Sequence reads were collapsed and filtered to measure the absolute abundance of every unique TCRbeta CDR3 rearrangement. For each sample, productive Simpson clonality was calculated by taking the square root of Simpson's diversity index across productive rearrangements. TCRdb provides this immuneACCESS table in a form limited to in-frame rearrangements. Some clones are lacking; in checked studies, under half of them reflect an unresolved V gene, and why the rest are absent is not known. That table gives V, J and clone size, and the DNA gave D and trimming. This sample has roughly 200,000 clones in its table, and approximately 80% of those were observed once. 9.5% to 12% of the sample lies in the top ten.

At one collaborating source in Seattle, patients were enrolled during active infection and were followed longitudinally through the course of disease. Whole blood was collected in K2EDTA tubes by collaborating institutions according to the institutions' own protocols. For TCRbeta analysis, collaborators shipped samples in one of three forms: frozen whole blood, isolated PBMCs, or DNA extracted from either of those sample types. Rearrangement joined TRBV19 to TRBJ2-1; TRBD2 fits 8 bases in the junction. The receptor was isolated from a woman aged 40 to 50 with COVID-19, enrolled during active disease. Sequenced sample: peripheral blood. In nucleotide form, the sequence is TGTGCCAGTAGTTTCAGCGGGAGTCCCTACAATGAGCAGTTCTTC. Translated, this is CASSFSGSPYNEQFF.